Below, one T cell receptor beta chain is given with its context. The data were taken from a study of blood T cell repertoires in COVID-19. There are 16 residues in the CDR3. Germline trimming cut 9 bases from V and 7 bases from J; bases unmatched to any gene: 14. Looked up from germline, CDR1 is MNHEY and CDR2 is SMNVEV (reference sequence). Clones were sequenced by immunoSEQ multiplex PCR, and TCRdb holds only the in-frame ones, with some missing. The sample includes over 200,000 clones, about 90% of them seen just once. The cohort comprised adults aged about 18 to 100 years residing in under 25 US areas. In assigning cohorts, the study relied on participant-reported clinical history.

The sample was PBMCs or T cells enriched from blood (not recorded which). The clonotype was recovered from a man aged 30 to 45 who had recovered from COVID-19. The chain is built from TRBV27 and TRBJ2-1, with 11 nucleotides matching TRBD1. CDR3 nucleotides: TGTGCCAGTACCATGGAGACGGGACAGGGGGTGAATGAGCAGTTCTTC. Protein product: CASTMETGQGVNEQFF.